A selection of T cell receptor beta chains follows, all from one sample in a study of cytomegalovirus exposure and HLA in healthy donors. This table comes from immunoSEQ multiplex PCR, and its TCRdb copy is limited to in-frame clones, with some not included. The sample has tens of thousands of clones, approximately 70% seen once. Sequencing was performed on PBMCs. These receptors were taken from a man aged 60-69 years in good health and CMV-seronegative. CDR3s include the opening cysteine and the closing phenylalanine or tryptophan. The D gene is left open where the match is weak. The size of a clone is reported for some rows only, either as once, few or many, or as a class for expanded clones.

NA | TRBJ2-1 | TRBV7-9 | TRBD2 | CASSLELPGTNGGQFF | TGTGCCAGCAGCTTAGAGTTGCCCGGGACTAACGGCGGGCAGTTCTTC
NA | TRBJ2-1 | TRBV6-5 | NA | CASSYSGSSRDEQFF | TGTGCCAGCAGTTACTCTGGCTCCTCGAGGGATGAGCAGTTCTTC
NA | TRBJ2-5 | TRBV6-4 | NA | CASSVQSGETQYF | TGTGCCAGCAGTGTGCAGTCTGGCGAGACCCAGTACTTC
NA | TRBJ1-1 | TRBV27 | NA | CASRRGTEAFF | TGTGCCAGCAGGCGTGGCACTGAAGCTTTCTTT
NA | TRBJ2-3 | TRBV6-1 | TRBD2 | CASSAAGARDTQYF | TGTGCCAGCAGTGCGGCGGGAGCGAGAGATACGCAGTATTTT
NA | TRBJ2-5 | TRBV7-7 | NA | CASSSGQFGETQYF | TGTGCTAGCAGCTCTGGACAGTTTGGGGAGACCCAGTACTTC
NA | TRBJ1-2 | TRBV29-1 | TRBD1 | CSVDRDHGYTF | TGCAGCGTGGACAGGGATCATGGCTACACCTTC
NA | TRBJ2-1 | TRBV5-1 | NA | CASSLLRNNEQFF | TGCGCCAGCAGCTTGTTGCGGAACAATGAGCAGTTCTTC
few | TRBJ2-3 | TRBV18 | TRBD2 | CASSPGSGRDTQYF | TGTGCCAGCTCACCAGGTAGCGGGAGAGATACGCAGTATTTT
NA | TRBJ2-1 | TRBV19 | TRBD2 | CAASGTSGYNEQFF | TGTGCCGCAAGCGGGACTAGCGGTTACAATGAGCAGTTCTTC
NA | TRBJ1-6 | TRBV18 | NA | CASSPLPNPTSGFHSPLHF | TGTGCCAGCTCACCTCTCCCCAACCCGACTTCGGGATTTCATTCACCCCTCCACTTT
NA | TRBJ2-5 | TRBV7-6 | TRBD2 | CASSRTSGTQETQYF | TGTGCCAGCAGCCGGACTAGCGGGACTCAAGAGACCCAGTACTTC
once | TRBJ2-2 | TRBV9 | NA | CASSFLDWRNTGELFF | TGTGCCAGCAGCTTCCTAGACTGGAGGAACACCGGGGAGCTGTTTTTT
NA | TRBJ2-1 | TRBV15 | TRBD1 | CATSSGTAHGPYNEQFF | TGTGCCACCAGCAGTGGGACAGCTCATGGACCCTACAATGAGCAGTTCTTC
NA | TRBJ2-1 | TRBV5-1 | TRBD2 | CASSLVGSGRDNEQFF | TGCGCCAGCAGCTTGGTTGGTAGCGGGAGGGACAATGAGCAGTTCTTC
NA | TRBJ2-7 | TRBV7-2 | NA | CASSLAAGPYEQYF | TGTGCCAGCAGCTTAGCCGCGGGGCCCTACGAGCAGTACTTC
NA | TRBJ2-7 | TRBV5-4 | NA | CASSLEQEQQYF | TGTGCCAGCAGCTTGGAGCAGGAACAGCAGTACTTC
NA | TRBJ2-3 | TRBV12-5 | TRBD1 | CASGLPKTGVTDTQYF | TGTGCTAGTGGTTTGCCTAAGACAGGGGTCACAGATACGCAGTATTTT
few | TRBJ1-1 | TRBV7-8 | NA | CASSLGSSTEAFF | TGTGCCAGCAGCTTAGGGTCGAGCACTGAAGCTTTCTTT
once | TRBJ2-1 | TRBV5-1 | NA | CASSFGGSYNEQFF | TGCGCCAGCAGCTTTGGCGGGTCCTACAATGAGCAGTTCTTC
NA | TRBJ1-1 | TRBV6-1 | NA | CASITRAEAFF | TGTGCCAGCATAACCAGGGCAGAAGCTTTCTTT
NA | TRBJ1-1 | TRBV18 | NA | CASSPGRGYPEAFF | TGTGCCAGCTCACCCGGGCGGGGGTACCCTGAAGCTTTCTTT
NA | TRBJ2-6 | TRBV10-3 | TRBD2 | CAISATSGRAEGANVLTF | TGTGCCATCAGCGCAACTAGCGGGAGGGCGGAAGGGGCCAACGTCCTGACTTTC
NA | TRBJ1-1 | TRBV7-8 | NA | CASQELMNTEAFF | TGTGCCAGCCAAGAACTCATGAACACTGAAGCTTTCTTT
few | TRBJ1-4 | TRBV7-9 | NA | CASSPAEGGTNEKLFF | TGTGCCAGCAGCCCAGCCGAAGGGGGAACTAATGAAAAACTGTTTTTT
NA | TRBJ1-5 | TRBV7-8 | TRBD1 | CASSQGTGGYQPQHF | TGTGCCAGCAGCCAAGGGACAGGGGGATACCAGCCCCAGCATTTT
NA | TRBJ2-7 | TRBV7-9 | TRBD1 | CASSLTGQGDEQYF | TGTGCCAGCAGCTTAACGGGGCAGGGGGACGAGCAGTACTTC
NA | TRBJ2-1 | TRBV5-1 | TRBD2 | CASSLLAGGPQEQFF | TGCGCCAGCAGCTTGTTGGCGGGAGGGCCCCAGGAGCAGTTCTTC
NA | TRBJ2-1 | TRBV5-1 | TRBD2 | CASSMTSGGRNEQFF | TGCGCCAGCAGCATGACTAGCGGGGGGCGCAATGAGCAGTTCTTC
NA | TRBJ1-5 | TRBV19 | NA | CASNGHRGGGNNQPQHF | TGTGCCAGTAATGGGCACCGCGGGGGAGGAAACAATCAGCCCCAGCATTTT
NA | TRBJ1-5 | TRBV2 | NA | CASRELQAVAGQPQHF | TGTGCCAGCAGGGAATTACAGGCCGTAGCCGGGCAGCCCCAGCATTTT
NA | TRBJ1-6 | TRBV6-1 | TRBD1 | CASRQGQKTSPLHF | TGTGCCAGCAGACAGGGACAGAAGACTTCACCCCTCCACTTT
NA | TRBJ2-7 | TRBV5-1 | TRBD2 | CASSLAGRGYEQYF | TGCGCCAGCAGCTTGGCCGGGAGGGGCTACGAGCAGTACTTC
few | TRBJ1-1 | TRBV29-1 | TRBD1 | CSYGTGPNTEAFF | TGCAGCTACGGGACAGGGCCGAACACTGAAGCTTTCTTT
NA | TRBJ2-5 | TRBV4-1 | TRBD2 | CASSFRGLAGGGQETQYF | TGCGCCAGCAGCTTCCGCGGACTAGCGGGGGGAGGGCAAGAGACCCAGTACTTC
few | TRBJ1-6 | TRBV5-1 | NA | CASSYTGHNNSPLHF | TGCGCCAGCAGCTATACGGGACACAATAATTCACCCCTCCACTTT
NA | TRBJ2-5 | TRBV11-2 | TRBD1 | CASSLRGTGGQETQYF | TGTGCCAGCAGCCTCCGCGGTACAGGGGGTCAAGAGACCCAGTACTTC
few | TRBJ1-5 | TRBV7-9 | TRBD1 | CASSLQGGSQPQHF | TGTGCCAGCAGTTTACAGGGGGGTAGTCAGCCCCAGCATTTT
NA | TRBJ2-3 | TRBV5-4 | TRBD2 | CASSLEGLAGTDTQYF | TGTGCCAGCAGCTTGGAGGGACTAGCGGGAACAGATACGCAGTATTTT
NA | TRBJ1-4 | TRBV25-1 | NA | CASSEYAGEKLFF | TGTGCCAGCAGTGAATATGCGGGGGAAAAACTGTTTTTT
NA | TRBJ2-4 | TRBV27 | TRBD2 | CASRSPSGGVNIQYF | TGTGCCAGCAGATCGCCTAGCGGGGGTGTAAACATTCAGTACTTC
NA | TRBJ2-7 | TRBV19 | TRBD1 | CATSGQPRSEQYF | TGTGCCACCTCGGGACAGCCCAGGTCCGAGCAGTACTTC
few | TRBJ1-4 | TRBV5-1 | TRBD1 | CASSVGTGVEEKLFF | TGCGCCAGCAGCGTTGGGACAGGGGTAGAGGAAAAACTGTTTTTT
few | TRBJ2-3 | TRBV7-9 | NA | CASRRLDTDTQYF | TGTGCCAGCAGACGACTAGACACAGATACGCAGTATTTT
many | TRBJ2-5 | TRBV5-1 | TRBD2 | CASSLTSGEGETQYF | TGCGCCAGCAGCTTGACTAGCGGGGAGGGAGAGACCCAGTACTTC
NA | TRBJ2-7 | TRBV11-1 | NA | CASSLYRDNSYEQYF | TGTGCCAGCAGCTTATACCGGGACAACTCCTACGAGCAGTACTTC
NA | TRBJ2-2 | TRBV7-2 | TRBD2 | CASSSLAQTGELFF | TGTGCCAGCAGCTCACTAGCGCAGACCGGGGAGCTGTTTTTT
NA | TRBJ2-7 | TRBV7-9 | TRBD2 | CASSLMRGEQYF | TGTGCCAGCAGCCTCATGCGGGGGGAGCAGTACTTC
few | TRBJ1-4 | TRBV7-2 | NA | CASSLIQEKLFF | TGTGCCAGCAGCCTGATACAGGAAAAACTGTTTTTT